This T cell receptor beta chain stems from a study of spatial heterogeneity in lung cancer. As for the study in general: Within raw reads, each unique TCR and UMI combination appeared on average more than ten times.

TCRdb reprocessed the 5' RACE reads with MiXCR, giving one entry per CDR3 protein. The data show 35,000 to 45,000 distinct CDR3 sequences, roughly 7.2% seen once. Time point given: sample taken at primary tumor resection. Samples were obtained from some 70 donors, all untreated early-stage non-small cell lung cancer patients. Germline CDR1 is SGHAT and CDR2 is FQNNGV. The CDR3 is 15 residues long. V lost 5 bases, J lost 5 bases, and 5 bases stayed unmatched. This receptor was obtained from a female donor with early-stage non-small cell lung cancer. This specimen was PBMCs, taken at surgery. V usage is TRBV11-2 and J usage is TRBJ2-5, with TRBD2 matching 13 bases. As DNA, the CDR3 is TGTGCCAGCAGCAGGACTAGCGGGAGAGGGGAGACCCAGTACTTC. Translated, it gives CASSRTSGRGETQYF.